This T cell receptor beta chain appears in the sequencing data of a study of blood T cell repertoires in COVID-19. Seattle enrolled patients during active infection and tracked them longitudinally. The data were produced by immunoSEQ multiplex PCR, yet TCRdb's version contains in-frame clones alone and is incomplete. The repertoire holds about 370,000 clones, with roughly 90% as singletons. Germline CDR1 and CDR2: LGHDT and YNNKEL (reference sequence). This CDR3 is 15 amino acids long. V lost 1 base to trimming and J lost 2 bases, with 11 bases between them. Sequenced: peripheral blood. This sequence originates from a woman in her 30s with COVID-19, enrolled during active disease. The chain joins TRBV3-1 (or the pseudogene TRBV3-2) to TRBJ1-1; D unresolved. CDR3 coding DNA: TGTGCCAGCAGCCAAGTCCCGGAGGGAAACACTGAAGCTTTCTTT. Encoded protein: CASSQVPEGNTEAFF.